Listed below are T cell receptor beta chains from one sample, sequenced in a study of T-cell memory formation after mild COVID-19. TCRdb re-analysed the 5' RACE reads in MiXCR, keeping a single row per CDR3 protein. Here the sample spans more than 300,000 distinct CDR3 sequences, around 20% being singletons. The sequencing input was PBMCs or a T cell subset sorted from them (not recorded which). The receptor source for this set is a man younger than 35 who had mild COVID-19 (a few samples of this study predate the infection). Cell type and time point are not known. Both conserved end residues are part of each CDR3. Each record gives: D gene, clone size, J gene, V gene, CDR3 length, CDR3 DNA, CDR3 protein. D genes are given only for firm matches. A clone size is listed for some rows: how often the clone was seen (once, few, many), or a class if it is expanded.

d_call: TRBD1
clone_size: NA
j_call: TRBJ1-4
v_call: TRBV28
cdr3_length: 15
cdr3_nt: TGTGCCAGCAGCCGGGGACAGGGGAACGTAGAAAAACTGTTTTTT
cdr3_aa: CASSRGQGNVEKLFF

d_call: NA
clone_size: few
j_call: TRBJ1-1
v_call: TRBV2
cdr3_length: 12
cdr3_nt: TGTGCCAGCAGGTCGTTGGCCACTGAAGCTTTCTTT
cdr3_aa: CASRSLATEAFF

d_call: TRBD1
clone_size: NA
j_call: TRBJ2-5
v_call: TRBV20-1
cdr3_length: 14
cdr3_nt: TGCAGTGCCAGAATGCGGACAGGCCGAGAGACCCAGTACTTC
cdr3_aa: CSARMRTGRETQYF

d_call: TRBD2
clone_size: few
j_call: TRBJ2-2
v_call: TRBV6-2/TRBV6-3
cdr3_length: 17
cdr3_nt: TGTGCCAGCAGCCCGGACGTCCGGGGGGTGAACACCGGGGAGCTGTTTTTT
cdr3_aa: CASSPDVRGVNTGELFF

d_call: TRBD2
clone_size: many
j_call: TRBJ2-3
v_call: TRBV5-1
cdr3_length: 15
cdr3_nt: TGCGCCAGCCAGGCGGGGGGCGTCGGCACAGATACGCAGTATTTT
cdr3_aa: CASQAGGVGTDTQYF

d_call: TRBD1
clone_size: NA
j_call: TRBJ1-2
v_call: TRBV4-1
cdr3_length: 15
cdr3_nt: TGCGCCAGCAGCCACCCCAAGGGACAGCCTTATGGCTACACCTTC
cdr3_aa: CASSHPKGQPYGYTF

d_call: NA
clone_size: few
j_call: TRBJ2-7
v_call: TRBV4-2
cdr3_length: 15
cdr3_nt: TGTGCCAGCAGCCAAGATCCCATGTCCGTCTACGAGCAGTACTTC
cdr3_aa: CASSQDPMSVYEQYF

d_call: NA
clone_size: few
j_call: TRBJ2-1
v_call: TRBV5-1
cdr3_length: 13
cdr3_nt: TGCGCCAGCAGCTTGGGGCGGGACAATGAGCAGTTCTTC
cdr3_aa: CASSLGRDNEQFF

d_call: NA
clone_size: NA
j_call: TRBJ2-2
v_call: TRBV11-2
cdr3_length: 14
cdr3_nt: TGTGCCAGCGAGGTAGAATCAAACACCGGGGAGCTGTTTTTT
cdr3_aa: CASEVESNTGELFF

d_call: NA
clone_size: NA
j_call: TRBJ1-1
v_call: TRBV12-3/TRBV12-4
cdr3_length: 13
cdr3_nt: TGTGCCAGCAGCAACCTAGTTGTCACTGAAGCTTTCTTT
cdr3_aa: CASSNLVVTEAFF

d_call: NA
clone_size: few
j_call: TRBJ2-5
v_call: TRBV24-1
cdr3_length: 12
cdr3_nt: TGTGCCACCAGTGATAACAGGGAGACCCAGTACTTC
cdr3_aa: CATSDNRETQYF

d_call: NA
clone_size: NA
j_call: TRBJ2-3
v_call: TRBV12-3/TRBV12-4
cdr3_length: 14
cdr3_nt: TGTGCCAGCAGCGGACTAGGGGGGAGGGATACGCAGTATTTT
cdr3_aa: CASSGLGGRDTQYF

d_call: TRBD1
clone_size: NA
j_call: TRBJ2-7
v_call: TRBV6-2/TRBV6-3
cdr3_length: 13
cdr3_nt: TGTGCCGCTTCCGGGACAGGTCCCTACGAGCAGTACTTC
cdr3_aa: CAASGTGPYEQYF

d_call: NA
clone_size: few
j_call: TRBJ1-3
v_call: TRBV9
cdr3_length: 15
cdr3_nt: TGTGCCAGCAGCGTAGGTGCGACTGAGGGAAACACCATATATTTT
cdr3_aa: CASSVGATEGNTIYF

d_call: TRBD1
clone_size: NA
j_call: TRBJ2-5
v_call: TRBV4-1
cdr3_length: 16
cdr3_nt: TGCGCCAGCAGCCACCCCTCCCGGACAGGTGAAGAGACCCAGTACTTC
cdr3_aa: CASSHPSRTGEETQYF

d_call: NA
clone_size: few
j_call: TRBJ1-6
v_call: TRBV7-9
cdr3_length: 14
cdr3_nt: TGTGCCAGCAGCCAGATGGCAGATAATTCACCCCTCCACTTT
cdr3_aa: CASSQMADNSPLHF

d_call: NA
clone_size: NA
j_call: TRBJ2-3
v_call: TRBV7-9
cdr3_length: 15
cdr3_nt: TGTGCCAGCAGCTCCTCCGGGACCCCCACAGATACGCAGTATTTT
cdr3_aa: CASSSSGTPTDTQYF

d_call: NA
clone_size: NA
j_call: TRBJ2-1
v_call: TRBV5-1
cdr3_length: 14
cdr3_nt: TGCGCCAGCAGCTGGATGGGGGGCAGGGTTGAGCAGTTCTTC
cdr3_aa: CASSWMGGRVEQFF

d_call: TRBD1
clone_size: NA
j_call: TRBJ1-1
v_call: TRBV11-1
cdr3_length: 13
cdr3_nt: TGTGCCAGCAGCGGGACAGGGGACACTGAAGCTTTCTTT
cdr3_aa: CASSGTGDTEAFF

d_call: NA
clone_size: few
j_call: TRBJ1-1
v_call: TRBV4-2
cdr3_length: 16
cdr3_nt: TGTGCCAGCAGCCAAGATGCCCACAGGGTGGGCACTGAAGCTTTCTTT
cdr3_aa: CASSQDAHRVGTEAFF

d_call: NA
clone_size: NA
j_call: TRBJ2-3
v_call: TRBV7-9
cdr3_length: 16
cdr3_nt: TGTGCCAGCAGCTCGATAGTTGGGGCCCCTACAGATACGCAGTATTTT
cdr3_aa: CASSSIVGAPTDTQYF

d_call: TRBD1
clone_size: many
j_call: TRBJ2-7
v_call: TRBV5-1
cdr3_length: 13
cdr3_nt: TGCGCCAGTAGAGGGACAGTAGACTACGAGCAGTACTTC
cdr3_aa: CASRGTVDYEQYF

d_call: TRBD2
clone_size: few
j_call: TRBJ2-3
v_call: TRBV6-6
cdr3_length: 16
cdr3_nt: TGTGCCAGCAGTTACCAAGAAGCGGGGGCGACAGATACGCAGTATTTT
cdr3_aa: CASSYQEAGATDTQYF

d_call: NA
clone_size: NA
j_call: TRBJ1-2
v_call: TRBV15
cdr3_length: 13
cdr3_nt: TGTGCCACCAGCAGAGACCGTTCCTATGGCTACACCTTC
cdr3_aa: CATSRDRSYGYTF

d_call: TRBD1
clone_size: few
j_call: TRBJ2-1
v_call: TRBV2
cdr3_length: 18
cdr3_nt: TGTGCCAGCTTCTGGAACCGGGACAGGGGCCGTAAATACAATGAGCAGTTCTTC
cdr3_aa: CASFWNRDRGRKYNEQFF

d_call: NA
clone_size: few
j_call: TRBJ1-2
v_call: TRBV3-1
cdr3_length: 13
cdr3_nt: TGTGCCAGCAGTCCAAGCTTGGGGTCTGGCTACACCTTC
cdr3_aa: CASSPSLGSGYTF

d_call: TRBD1
clone_size: few
j_call: TRBJ1-1
v_call: TRBV29-1
cdr3_length: 14
cdr3_nt: TGCAGCGCACCCCCGGGACAGGGGAACACTGAAGCTTTCTTT
cdr3_aa: CSAPPGQGNTEAFF

d_call: NA
clone_size: NA
j_call: TRBJ2-2
v_call: TRBV20-1
cdr3_length: 15
cdr3_nt: TGCAGTGCTAGTCTGCGAGGGGGGAACACCGGGGAGCTGTTTTTT
cdr3_aa: CSASLRGGNTGELFF

d_call: TRBD2
clone_size: few
j_call: TRBJ2-3
v_call: TRBV5-1
cdr3_length: 18
cdr3_nt: TGCGCCAGCAGCTTGGGTGGCCTAGCGGGGGCTAGCACAGATACGCAGTATTTT
cdr3_aa: CASSLGGLAGASTDTQYF

d_call: TRBD1
clone_size: NA
j_call: TRBJ2-1
v_call: TRBV3-1
cdr3_length: 14
cdr3_nt: TGTGCCAGCAGTTCGACAGGGGCGAACAATGAGCAGTTCTTC
cdr3_aa: CASSSTGANNEQFF

d_call: NA
clone_size: few
j_call: TRBJ1-2
v_call: TRBV20-1
cdr3_length: 14
cdr3_nt: TGCAGTGCTAGGGCTAAAGGCCGACCGGACGGCTACACCTTC
cdr3_aa: CSARAKGRPDGYTF

d_call: TRBD2
clone_size: NA
j_call: TRBJ2-7
v_call: TRBV28
cdr3_length: 14
cdr3_nt: TGTGCCAGCTCCCGGGGGGGGGCGGGATACGAGCAGTACTTC
cdr3_aa: CASSRGGAGYEQYF

d_call: TRBD2
clone_size: few
j_call: TRBJ2-3
v_call: TRBV6-2/TRBV6-3
cdr3_length: 14
cdr3_nt: TGTGCCAGCAGAAGGACTAGCGTTGGAGATACGCAGTATTTT
cdr3_aa: CASRRTSVGDTQYF

d_call: NA
clone_size: many
j_call: TRBJ2-3
v_call: TRBV6-2/TRBV6-3
cdr3_length: 16
cdr3_nt: TGTGCCAGCAGGAGAATAGCGAGGGGTATATCAGATACGCAGTATTTT
cdr3_aa: CASRRIARGISDTQYF

d_call: TRBD1
clone_size: few
j_call: TRBJ2-5
v_call: TRBV24-1
cdr3_length: 16
cdr3_nt: TGTGCCACCAGTGATTCTCCGGGACAGGGGCCGGAGACCCAGTACTTC
cdr3_aa: CATSDSPGQGPETQYF

d_call: TRBD1
clone_size: few
j_call: TRBJ1-2
v_call: TRBV4-1
cdr3_length: 16
cdr3_nt: TGCGCCAGCAGCCGGGACCGGGACAGAGGGCAGTATGGCTACACCTTC
cdr3_aa: CASSRDRDRGQYGYTF

d_call: TRBD2
clone_size: NA
j_call: TRBJ2-1
v_call: TRBV7-2
cdr3_length: 15
cdr3_nt: TGTGCCAGCAGCTTAGGCCTAGCGGGGATTAATGAGCAGTTCTTC
cdr3_aa: CASSLGLAGINEQFF

d_call: TRBD1
clone_size: many
j_call: TRBJ2-1
v_call: TRBV5-1
cdr3_length: 15
cdr3_nt: TGCGCCAGCAGCAAGGACAGGAGCTCCTACAATGAGCAGTTCTTC
cdr3_aa: CASSKDRSSYNEQFF

d_call: TRBD1
clone_size: NA
j_call: TRBJ1-1
v_call: TRBV6-4
cdr3_length: 14
cdr3_nt: TGTGCCAGCAGTGACTCCGGACAGGCCACCAAAGCTTTCTTT
cdr3_aa: CASSDSGQATKAFF

d_call: TRBD1
clone_size: few
j_call: TRBJ1-2
v_call: TRBV5-1
cdr3_length: 14
cdr3_nt: TGCGCCAGCAGCTGGGACAGGGGGCAGGATGGCTACACCTTC
cdr3_aa: CASSWDRGQDGYTF

d_call: NA
clone_size: NA
j_call: TRBJ1-5
v_call: TRBV28
cdr3_length: 12
cdr3_nt: TGTGCCAGCAGTTCCCCCGGACACCCCCAGCATTTT
cdr3_aa: CASSSPGHPQHF

d_call: NA
clone_size: NA
j_call: TRBJ2-3
v_call: TRBV29-1
cdr3_length: 14
cdr3_nt: TGCAGCGTAAGGGGGGGAGGTAGTGGAGATACGCAGTATTTT
cdr3_aa: CSVRGGGSGDTQYF

d_call: TRBD2
clone_size: NA
j_call: TRBJ2-3
v_call: TRBV4-2
cdr3_length: 15
cdr3_nt: TGTGCCAGCAGCCAACGCGGGGGGTACACAGATACGCAGTATTTT
cdr3_aa: CASSQRGGYTDTQYF

d_call: NA
clone_size: few
j_call: TRBJ2-1
v_call: TRBV7-9
cdr3_length: 16
cdr3_nt: TGTGCCAGCAGCCCTACAAGGGGCAGCTCCTACAATGAGCAGTTCTTC
cdr3_aa: CASSPTRGSSYNEQFF